A selection of T cell receptor beta chains follows, all from one sample in a study of OX40 agonist ivuxolimab in advanced cancers. Some clones are missing from TCRdb's copy, which holds only in-frame ones; the method was immunoSEQ multiplex PCR. The data show about 65,000 clones, over 75% seen once. The sample consisted of CD4+ or CD8+ T cells sorted from blood, taken in a trial of the OX40 agonist ivuxolimab. The receptors were sampled from an adult with an advanced solid tumor such as melanoma, head and neck, liver or kidney cancer. The CDR3 runs from the conserved cysteine through the conserved F or W. D genes are given only for firm matches. Only part of the rows carry a size: once, few, many, or a class if the clone is expanded.

d_call j_call clone_size v_call cdr3_nt cdr3_aa
- TRBJ2-3 - TRBV7-9 TGTGCCAGCAGCTTAAGGGGGGCGGGGGCCTCCACAGATACGCAGTATTTT CASSLRGAGASTDTQYF
TRBD1 TRBJ1-1 - TRBV5-1 TGCGCCAGCAGCTTACGGCGGGACAGTCACACTGAAGCTTTCTTT CASSLRRDSHTEAFF
- TRBJ2-1 - TRBV19 TGTGCCAGTAGCATGAGCTACAATGAGCAGTTCTTC CASSMSYNEQFF
TRBD1 TRBJ2-2 - TRBV5-1 TGCGCCAGCAGCCCCGACAGGGGGATTAACACCGGGGAGCTGTTTTTT CASSPDRGINTGELFF
TRBD1 TRBJ2-3 once TRBV9 TGTGCCAGCAGCGTTAGACAGGGGGAAGATACGCAGTATTTT CASSVRQGEDTQYF
TRBD1 TRBJ2-7 - TRBV6-5 TGTGCCAGCAACCGACAGGGGAGCTCCTACGAGCAGTACTTC CASNRQGSSYEQYF
- TRBJ1-6 once TRBV19 TGTGCCAGTAGACGCGGCTCCTCACCCCTCCACTTT CASRRGSSPLHF
- TRBJ2-1 - TRBV21-1 TGTGCCAGCAGCAGCTGGGGCAATGAGCAGTTCTTC CASSSWGNEQFF
- TRBJ2-7 - TRBV7-2 TGTGCCAGCAGCTTAGTTTTGACAGGCCCCTACGAGCAGTACTTC CASSLVLTGPYEQYF
- TRBJ2-3 - TRBV11-2 TGTGCCAGCAGCTTAACAGCTTCAGATACGCAGTATTTT CASSLTASDTQYF
- TRBJ2-2 - TRBV6-1 TGTGCCAGCAGTGAAATGAAAGGCACCGGGGAGCTGTTTTTT CASSEMKGTGELFF
- TRBJ2-2 - TRBV18 TGTGCCAGCTCACCCGGGGCGGTGCTGAACACCGGGGAGCTGTTTTTT CASSPGAVLNTGELFF
- TRBJ2-6 - TRBV29-1 TGCAGCGTGATTAGACAGATCTCTGGGGCCAACGTCCTGACTTTC CSVIRQISGANVLTF
TRBD1 TRBJ2-7 - TRBV5-6 TGTGCCAGCAGCCCCGTGGGACAGGGGGGCGAGCAGTACTTC CASSPVGQGGEQYF
- TRBJ1-5 - TRBV5-4 TGTGCCAGCAGCTTGACTACCGGACATCGGAGCAATCAGCCCCAGCATTTT CASSLTTGHRSNQPQHF
- TRBJ1-2 - TRBV2 TGTGCCAGCAATGGCTTAGAAGGGGATGGCAATGGCTACACCTTC CASNGLEGDGNGYTF
TRBD2 TRBJ2-3 - TRBV5-1 TGCGCCAGCAGCCCGGGGACTAGCGGGTCCACAGATACGCAGTATTTT CASSPGTSGSTDTQYF
- TRBJ1-2 once TRBV5-1 TGCGCCAGCAGCTCCCAGGTTGAATTGGGTGTTGGAGGCTACACCTTC CASSSQVELGVGGYTF
- TRBJ1-3 - TRBV30 TGTGCCTGGAGTGTATCTCGAATTACGTCTGGAAACACCATATATTTT CAWSVSRITSGNTIYF
TRBD1 TRBJ1-1 - TRBV7-9 TGTGCCAGCAGCTTAGAGGACAGGGTCCCTGAAGCTTTCTTT CASSLEDRVPEAFF
TRBD2 TRBJ2-2 - TRBV2 TGTGCCAGCAGTCAGAGCGGGGGGGTCGCCGGGGAGCTGTTTTTT CASSQSGGVAGELFF
TRBD1 TRBJ1-4 - TRBV2 TGTGCCAGCAGGGTAGACAGGGGCCCCAATGAAAAACTGTTTTTT CASRVDRGPNEKLFF
TRBD1 TRBJ1-1 - TRBV6-1 TGTGCCAGCAGTGACCCGGGACAGAAAACTTTCTTT CASSDPGQKTFF
- TRBJ1-2 - TRBV15 TGTGCCACCAGCAGAGATCTATCGGACTATGGCTACACCTTC CATSRDLSDYGYTF
- TRBJ2-7 few TRBV5-1 TGCGCCAGCAGCCTGAGACGCCAACGCGAGCAGTACTTC CASSLRRQREQYF
TRBD1 TRBJ1-2 once TRBV7-2 TGTGCCAGCAGCTCAAGAGGACAGGGGGGCTATGGCTACACCTTC CASSSRGQGGYGYTF
TRBD1 TRBJ1-1 - TRBV6-5 TGTGCCAGCAGCAACCCCGGGACAGGGGCTTTCTTT CASSNPGTGAFF
- TRBJ2-7 once TRBV5-1 TGCGCCAGCAGCTTGGTGGTGACAAGGTACTCCTACGAGCAGTACTTC CASSLVVTRYSYEQYF
TRBD2 TRBJ2-2 - TRBV27 TGTGCCAGCAGTTTATCTTGGGGGGGCGGGGAGCTGTTTTTT CASSLSWGGGELFF
- TRBJ2-7 - TRBV19 TGTGCCAGTAGTATACCAGGGAGTAATGGTGGCGAGCAGTACTTC CASSIPGSNGGEQYF
TRBD2 TRBJ2-5 - TRBV4-1 TGCGCCAGCAGCCAAGATGGCGGGGGGGCCGGGGAGACCCAGTACTTC CASSQDGGGAGETQYF